Listed below are T cell receptor beta chains from one sample, sequenced in a study of blood T cell repertoires in COVID-19. The table came from immunoSEQ multiplex PCR; TCRdb's copy has only in-frame clones and leaves some out. The profile shows 300,000 to 350,000 clones, over 70% of them singletons. The sequenced sample consisted of peripheral blood. All receptors derive from a man aged 30 to 45 with active or convalescent COVID-19. Both conserved end residues are part of each CDR3. The D gene is left open where the match is weak.

J gene,V gene,D gene,CDR3 protein
TRBJ1-4,TRBV3-1/TRBV3-2,.,CASSQEYSTNEKLFF
TRBJ2-1,TRBV7-9,.,CASSLDRSSYNEQFF
TRBJ2-2,TRBV27,TRBD2,CASSLSGGLAAGELFF
TRBJ2-7,TRBV15,TRBD1,CATSTYGQGEQYF
TRBJ2-7,TRBV7-2,TRBD2,CASSPLGGILDEQYF
TRBJ1-1,TRBV5-4,TRBD1,CASSLGPGQGQLNTEAFF
TRBJ1-1,TRBV4-3,.,CASSQETGRTEAFF
TRBJ2-7,TRBV9,TRBD2,CASSVGGGRSYEQYF
TRBJ1-6,TRBV15,.,CATSKDEGFGSPLHF
TRBJ2-7,TRBV28,TRBD1,CASSLGTVTEQYF
TRBJ2-7,TRBV25-1,.,CASSEGLGREQYF
TRBJ1-2,TRBV4-3,.,CASSPSGGRGNYGYTF
TRBJ1-2,TRBV7-9,.,CASSLADRRYGYTF
TRBJ1-2,TRBV7-2,.,CASSFTTHRGGGYTF
TRBJ2-3,TRBV7-9,TRBD2,CASSFSSGGTDTQYF
TRBJ2-1,TRBV7-9,.,CATPMGTPKAGPFNEQFF
TRBJ1-2,TRBV11-2,.,CASSLDTGISGYTF
TRBJ1-5,TRBV30,.,CAWSRTYGTTNQPQHF
TRBJ1-3,TRBV6-5,TRBD1,CASSFPQGTGNTIYF
TRBJ2-7,TRBV19,.,CASSIQAGLYEQYF
TRBJ1-1,TRBV20-1,.,CSATPDTEAFF
TRBJ1-1,TRBV5-1,TRBD1,CASSPEGARDTEAFF
TRBJ2-1,TRBV7-3,TRBD1,CASSVGQGTYNEQFF
TRBJ2-5,TRBV4-1,TRBD2,CASSQVAGTSGGETQYF
TRBJ1-1,TRBV5-8,.,CASSLDQVRPEAFF
TRBJ1-1,TRBV6-5,TRBD1,CASSNRGRGTEAFF
TRBJ1-1,TRBV7-2,.,CASSPGQLNTEAFF
TRBJ1-2,TRBV29-1,.,CSVDAGAGGYTF
TRBJ2-5,TRBV7-9,.,CASSTGETQYF
TRBJ1-5,TRBV24-1,.,CATSDSDFYSNQPQHF
TRBJ2-1,TRBV19,TRBD1,CASSRDSFPYNEQFF
TRBJ2-1,TRBV27,TRBD2,CATERGGRGYNEQFF
TRBJ2-3,TRBV28,TRBD2,CASSILAGRDTQYF
TRBJ2-7,TRBV9,TRBD2,CASSVDGGGTYGQYF
TRBJ1-1,TRBV4-3,.,CASSQDPRDTEAFF
TRBJ2-7,TRBV5-6,TRBD1,CASSKDRGVGGEQYF
TRBJ2-3,TRBV7-2,TRBD2,CASSPGAGGTDTQYF
TRBJ2-3,TRBV5-4,TRBD2,CASTLGAGSTDTQYF
TRBJ1-2,TRBV7-9,.,CASSLEGLTNYGYTF
TRBJ2-3,TRBV5-1,.,CASSFEGRPGDTQYF
TRBJ1-3,TRBV14,TRBD1,CASSQDRGTGAFLGNTIYF
TRBJ2-2,TRBV21-1,.,CASRDSQAGELFF
TRBJ1-1,TRBV5-6,.,CARQGVAFF